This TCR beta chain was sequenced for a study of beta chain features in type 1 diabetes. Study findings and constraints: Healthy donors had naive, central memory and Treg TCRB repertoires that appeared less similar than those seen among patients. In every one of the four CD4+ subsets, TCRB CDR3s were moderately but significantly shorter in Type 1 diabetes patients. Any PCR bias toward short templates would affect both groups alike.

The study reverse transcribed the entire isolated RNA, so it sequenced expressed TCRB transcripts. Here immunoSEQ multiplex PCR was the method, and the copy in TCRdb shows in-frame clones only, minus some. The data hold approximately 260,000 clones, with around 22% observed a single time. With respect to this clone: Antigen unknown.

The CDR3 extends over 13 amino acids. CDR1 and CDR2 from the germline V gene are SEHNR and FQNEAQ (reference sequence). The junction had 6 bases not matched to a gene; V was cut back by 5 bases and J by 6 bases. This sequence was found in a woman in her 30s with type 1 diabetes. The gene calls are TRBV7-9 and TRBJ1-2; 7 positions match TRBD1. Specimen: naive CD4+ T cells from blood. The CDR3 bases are TGTGCCAGCAGCCGAGGGACAGAGAATGGCTACACCTTC. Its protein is CASSRGTENGYTF.